The 30 T cell receptor delta chains in this list originate from one sample, sequenced in a study of Vδ1+ human thymocytes. Study findings and constraints: Highly polyclonal TRG and TRD repertoires with Gaussian CDR3 length distributions appeared in thymus.

The template was reverse-transcribed extracted RNA. The CDR3 regions were amplified by multiplex PCR from V-gene primers to a constant-region primer. TCRdb re-called the multiplex PCR reads using CATT. The sample includes under 30,000 delta-chain clones, roughly 6.7% of them seen just once. No antigen is known for these receptors. Sequenced input: Vdelta1+ gamma-delta thymocytes from the thymus. Sample subset: FACS-sorted CD3+ TCRalphabeta- TCRVdelta1+ TCRVdelta2- thymocytes. All receptors come from a girl under three years old who had congenital heart surgery.

This chain uses TRDV1 with TRDJ1, with 8 bases matching TRDD3. Germline CDR1 reads TSWWSYY; CDR2 reads QGS. V lost 4 bases to trimming and J lost 4 bases; unmatched junction nucleotides: 11. This CDR3 region has 16 residues. The CDR3: CALGALTGGRVDKLIF. The DNA for the CDR3 is TGTGCTCTTGGGGCCTTAACTGGGGGGCGAGTCGATAAACTCATCTTT.

This clone was recorded a few times. The V gene is TRDV1, the J gene TRDJ1, with unresolved D. Germline values: CDR1 TSWWSYY, CDR2 QGS. Trimming pared 1 base from V and 0 bases from J, leaving 15 bases between. The CDR3 runs 17 residues. The CDR3 here is CALGEHCGALYTDKLIF. Here the CDR3 DNA reads TGTGCTCTTGGGGAACATTGCGGGGCCCTCTACACCGATAAACTCATCTTT.

This clone was counted between two and nine times. V gene TRDV1 combines with J gene TRDJ1; 10 nucleotides line up with TRDD3. CDR1 is TSWWSYY and CDR2 is QGS in the germline V gene. The CDR3 runs 20 residues. V shed 0 bases and J 7 bases; nucleotides not matched to a gene: 20. CDR3 in DNA: TGTGCTCTTGGGGAACTAAAGCCTAACGTGCCACTGGGGGATTGGTCTAAACTCATCTTT. This gives the protein CALGELKPNVPLGDWSKLIF.

The chain couples TRDV1 to TRDJ1, with TRDD3 identical over 9 bases. CDR3 length: 16 amino acids. V gave up 2 bases and J gave up 0 bases; unmatched junction bases: 4. The germline CDR1 and CDR2 sequences are TSWWSYY and QGS. The CDR3 is CALGEILGDYTDKLIF. In nucleotides, the CDR3 is TGTGCTCTTGGGGAAATCCTGGGGGATTACACCGATAAACTCATCTTT.

The sample holds a few counts of this clone. The J gene is TRDJ1, the V gene TRDV1; TRDD3 aligns across 8 bases. Trimming took 5 bases from V and 1 from J; bases not matched to a gene: 12. The length of the CDR3 is 17 residues. Germline V CDR1 and CDR2: TSWWSYY, QGS. As DNA, the CDR3 is TGTGCTCTTGGGAACCCAGGGCTGGGGGACTTCACCGATAAACTCATCTTT. It is translated as CALGNPGLGDFTDKLIF.

This clone has just one count. The V gene lacks a call, and TRDJ1 is the J gene; the table's D call TRDD3 went unverified against the DNA. The CDR3 length is 22 residues. CDR3 nucleotides: TGTGCTCTTGGGGAACTCGAGCCACTCATAATCCTCCCTGAGTCGTCCACCGATAAACTCATCTTT. Translating gives CALGELEPLIILPESSTDKLIF.

This clone was recorded a few times. V and J are TRDV1 and TRDJ1; 9 bases agree with TRDD3. The CDR3 totals 18 residues. The J segment lost 3 bases and the V segment lost 4 bases, leaving 15 bases of the junction unmatched. Germline V gene lookup returns CDR1 TSWWSYY and CDR2 QGS. The CDR3 DNA reads as TGTGCTCTTGGGGTACCGACTGGGGGACCCCAGAGGTCCGATAAACTCATCTTT. Translated, it gives CALGVPTGGPQRSDKLIF.

The genes are TRDV1 and TRDJ1; 11 bases match TRDD3. The CDR3 has 19 amino acids. In germline, CDR1 is TSWWSYY, CDR2 QGS. Unmatched junction bases numbered 19, after V lost 6 bases and J lost 4 bases. DNA for the CDR3: TGTGCTCTTGGTTCTAATCAGGCCTACCTGGGGGATACTGACGATAAACTCATCTTT. It specifies CALGSNQAYLGDTDDKLIF.

In the case of this clone: Other DNA sequences of this sample code for an identical CDR3. This sequence joins TRDV2 and TRDJ1; 12 nucleotides align to TRDD3. Losses at the gene ends were 0 bases for V and 0 bases for J; bases not matched to a gene: 19. The CDR3 runs 22 residues. Germline CDR1 is GEAIGNYY and CDR2 is EKD. The CDR3 protein is CACDTLDRSPYWGILHTDKLIF. The DNA for the CDR3 is TGTGCCTGTGACACCCTAGACCGCTCCCCGTACTGGGGGATACTACACACCGATAAACTCATCTTT.

This sequence joins TRDV1 and TRDJ1; 9 nucleotides line up with TRDD3. The germline CDR1 and CDR2 sequences are TSWWSYY and QGS. Trimming at V came to 8 bases and at J to 3 bases, leaving 16 bases not matched to a gene. The CDR3 spans 17 residues. This CDR3 is CALRSVMTGGGSDKLIF. CDR3 nucleotides: TGTGCTCTTCGGTCGGTAATGACTGGGGGAGGGTCCGATAAACTCATCTTT.

This clone has a handful of counts. V gene TRDV1 combines with J gene TRDJ1; D may be TRDD3 (5 bases). Between the trimmed V and J ends, which lost 0 bases and 0 bases, there was a span of 23 bases. The CDR3 sequence is 20 residues long. Germline loops: CDR1 TSWWSYY, CDR2 QGS. The CDR3: CALGELGTPILDLYTDKLIF. The DNA of the CDR3 is TGTGCTCTTGGGGAACTAGGTACGCCGATACTTGACTTGTACACCGATAAACTCATCTTT.

Only a few counts were recorded for this clone. The chain carries TRDV1 and TRDJ1; D uncertain. V lost 3 bases and J 0 bases, leaving 14 bases between the germline ends. CDR1 is TSWWSYY and CDR2 is QGS in the germline V gene. CDR3 length equals 16 residues. DNA of the CDR3: TGTGCTCTTGGGGAGCTTTCACGATCGTACACCGATAAACTCATCTTT. Amino acid sequence: CALGELSRSYTDKLIF.

The J gene is TRDJ1, the V gene TRDV1, with D hard to call. Germline loops: CDR1 TSWWSYY, CDR2 QGS. The CDR3 extends over 17 amino acids. The V end was cut by 8 bases, the J end by 3 bases, with 25 bases between. This chain's CDR3 is CALSGGLFPHLADKLIF. Here the CDR3 DNA reads TGTGCTCTTTCTGGCGGACTGTTCCCGCACTTGGCCGATAAACTCATCTTT.

V and J are TRDV1 and TRDJ1; 7 bases are shared with TRDD3. The CDR3 is 19 amino acids. J lost 2 bases, V lost 9 bases, and 24 bases had no gene match. CDR1 is TSWWSYY, CDR2 QGS, per germline. The CDR3, as DNA: TGTGCTCTGGAAACTCCCCACTACTGGGGTAATGGTTCAACCGATAAACTCATCTTT. It encodes CALETPHYWGNGSTDKLIF.

This clone was picked up a small number of times. The chain is built from TRDV1 and TRDJ1; 8 bases align to TRDD3. Germline-derived CDR1 and CDR2 are TSWWSYY and QGS. Trimming at V came to 4 bases and at J to 0 bases, leaving 28 bases not matched to a gene. The CDR3 has 23 amino acids. As DNA, the CDR3 is TGTGCTCTTGGGGTCCTGACGACGAACATTGGGGGATCCCACCCGACGTACACCGATAAACTCATCTTT. Protein sequence: CALGVLTTNIGGSHPTYTDKLIF.

The chain joins TRDV1 to TRDJ1; maybe TRDD3 (6 bases). The CDR3 loop spans 19 amino acids. Germline values: CDR1 TSWWSYY, CDR2 QGS. V was cut by 4 bases and J by 0 bases, with 24 bases left in between. The CDR3 region has the DNA TGTGCTCTTGGGGGCAGGGCTCGTACCCTGGGGAAGTACACCGATAAACTCATCTTT. Protein sequence: CALGGRARTLGKYTDKLIF.

This clone was seen a handful of times. This chain links TRDV2 with TRDJ1, with D possibly matching TRDD3 (5 bases). Germline assignment: CDR1 GEAIGNYY and CDR2 EKD. The V and J ends lost 3 bases and 4 bases respectively, with 29 bases between them. This CDR3 has 19 amino acids. CDR3 amino acids: CACDSLQTEGSVHIDKLIF. CDR3 DNA sequence: TGTGCCTGTGACTCTCTACAGACTGAGGGATCAGTCCACATCGATAAACTCATCTTT.

By its share, this clone is medium-sized. The chain combines TRDV2 with TRDJ1; 10 bases map to TRDD3. From germline, CDR1 is GEAIGNYY and CDR2 EKD. J gave up 0 bases and V 8 bases, and 8 bases lay outside the gene matches. This CDR3 contains 15 residues. CDR3 sequence: CASMWGDTYTDKLIF. In DNA, the CDR3 is TGTGCCTCTATGTGGGGGGATACGTACACCGATAAACTCATCTTT.

The rearrangement joins TRDV1 to TRDJ1; TRDD3 is a possible D gene (5 bases). The CDR3 extends over 20 amino acids. Per the germline V gene, CDR1 is TSWWSYY and CDR2 is QGS. The V end lost 1 base, the J end lost 0 bases, and 24 bases lay between the germline ends. CDR3 coding DNA: TGTGCTCTTGGGGAACCCTGTTCCCCTAGGGGACCTTATTACACCGATAAACTCATCTTT. It specifies CALGEPCSPRGPYYTDKLIF.

The V and J genes are TRDV1 and TRDJ1; 7 bases line up with TRDD3. TCRdb gives no J gene; it was assigned here by matching the DNA to germline. Trimming cost V 1 base and J 0 bases; bases outside gene matches: 17. Germline loops: CDR1 TSWWSYY, CDR2 QGS. This CDR3 is built from 20 residues. Written as DNA, the CDR3 is TGTGCTCTTGGGGAACGAGGGGAAGAGGCGGGGGATGCGTACACCGATAAACTCATCTTT. It specifies CALGERGEEAGDAYTDKLIF.

The chain couples TRDV1 to TRDJ1; D is unresolved. The J gene comes from matching the DNA to germline here; TCRdb lacks it. V was trimmed by 6 bases and J by 2 bases, leaving 22 bases between them. The CDR3 extends over 17 amino acids. The germline V gene has CDR1 TSWWSYY and CDR2 QGS. DNA of the CDR3: TGTGCTCTTGGTTCGATCGGTGCTGCCCCCGGGACCGATAAACTCATCTTT. Its translation: CALGSIGAAPGTDKLIF.

This clone has more than one count but fewer than ten. This chain joins TRDV1 and TRDJ1, with D possibly TRDD3 on 5 matching bases. Between the trimmed V and J ends, which lost 2 bases and 11 bases, there was a span of 27 bases. The length of the CDR3 is 17 residues. Germline-derived CDR1 and CDR2 are TSWWSYY and QGS. CDR3 nucleotide sequence: TGTGCTCTTGGGGAAAGGGGCCTATCGAGAGATACCTCGGGGCTCATCTTT. Residues: CALGERGLSRDTSGLIF.

This clone counts as medium-sized. The chain uses TRDV2 and TRDJ1; 10 positions agree with TRDD3. Germline lookup yields CDR1 GEAIGNYY and CDR2 EKD. The CDR3 runs 15 residues. Unmatched junction bases numbered 9, after V lost 3 bases and J lost 6 bases. CDR3 bases: TGTGCCTGTGACGGCGTGGGGGATACAGGGAATAAACTCATCTTT. Translating gives CACDGVGDTGNKLIF.

V is TRDV1 and J is TRDJ1, with 10 bases lining up with TRDD3. In germline, CDR1 is TSWWSYY, CDR2 QGS. V was clipped by 6 bases and J by 0 bases; unmatched bases: 28. The CDR3 has 23 residues. For the CDR3, the DNA is TGTGCTCTTGGTGGCTTCGATTCCTTCCTTCTGCTGGGGGATAACCTGTACACCGATAAACTCATCTTT. Protein: CALGGFDSFLLLGDNLYTDKLIF.

This clone was seen a handful of times. The gene calls are TRDV1 and TRDJ1, with TRDD3 matching 9 bases. The ends lost 0 bases at V and 8 bases at J; junction bases unmatched: 10. The germline gives CDR1 TSWWSYY, CDR2 QGS. The CDR3 loop spans 16 amino acids. The CDR3, as DNA: TGTGCTCTTGGGGAACTTCCGGGGATACGCGAGGGGAAACTCATCTTT. Amino acid sequence: CALGELPGIREGKLIF.

This chain uses TRDV1 with TRDJ1; 11 nucleotides match TRDD3. The J gene was missing in TCRdb and was found by matching the end of the DNA to germline. CDR3 size: 24 residues. V was pared by 1 base and J by 1 base, with 26 bases of the junction left unmatched. Per the germline V gene, CDR1 is TSWWSYY and CDR2 is QGS. In DNA form, the CDR3 reads TGTGCTCTTGGGGAACGGTCGGGCCTCCTACAGCCACCTGGGGGATACTCGGGCACCGATAAACTCATCTTT. Protein product: CALGERSGLLQPPGGYSGTDKLIF.

In this sample, this clone turned up a few times. J is TRDJ1 and V is TRDV1; the D gene is possibly TRDD2 (6 bases). The CDR3 consists of 15 residues. The V gene lost 4 bases and the J gene lost 2 bases, with 14 bases spanning the gap. CDR1 TSWWSYY and CDR2 QGS come from the germline V gene. This CDR3 is CALGGFPIRTDKLIF. The CDR3 coding sequence is TGTGCTCTTGGGGGATTTCCTATAAGGACCGATAAACTCATCTTT.

This clone came up a few times. V and J are TRDV1 and TRDJ1; 9 bases are shared with TRDD3. The CDR3 is 16 amino acids. With V trimmed by 3 bases and J by 1 base, 6 bases remained unmatched. The germline V gene has CDR1 TSWWSYY and CDR2 QGS. CDR3 sequence: CALGEGIRKITDKLIF. CDR3 nucleotide sequence: TGTGCTCTTGGGGAGGGGATACGCAAGATCACCGATAAACTCATCTTT.

This clone was counted a few times. The chain recombines TRDV1 with TRDJ1; 8 bases match TRDD2. The germline CDR1 and CDR2 sequences are TSWWSYY and QGS. V trimming: 7 bases; J trimming: 8 bases; junction bases outside the gene matches: 21. The length of the CDR3 is 17 residues. CDR3 sequence: CALAPPLPTGWWVKLIF. CDR3 nucleotide sequence: TGTGCTCTTGCGCCCCCTCTTCCTACTGGGTGGTGGGTAAAACTCATCTTT.

This clone came up a few times. The rearrangement uses TRDV1 and TRDJ1; TRDD3 matches at 9 bases. This CDR3 is 17 amino acids long. The junction had 14 bases not matched to a gene; V was cut back by 5 bases and J by 4 bases. Germline V gives CDR1 TSWWSYY, CDR2 QGS. CDR3 loop: CALGIGPPGGSVDKLIF. Here the CDR3 DNA reads TGTGCTCTTGGGATAGGGCCCCCTGGGGGATCGGTCGATAAACTCATCTTT.